Here is one T cell receptor beta chain with its context. Its binding antigen is unknown. One junction end disagrees with the germline gene, perhaps due to a read error. Sequencing ends 3 residues short of the CDR3 end; the germline J gene provides the rest. CDR1 and CDR2 are drawn from the germline V gene: LGHNA, YNFKEQ. Counted from cysteine to phenylalanine, this CDR3 has 15 amino acids. The DNA has 36 bases, all within the CDR3, and is read from base 1. This entry belongs to a study of T cells in women clearing cervical HPV infection (dated by TCRdb to 2016 to 2019). Broadly, across the study: Cases were some 26 women with histologically confirmed HPV16-related CIN3 or worse, including 2 invasive cancers. Controls were under 30 women whose single incident HPV16 infection cleared within 12 months without precancer or cancer developing. Case blood was taken at the visit when the lesion was first identified, whereas control blood was taken when infection was no longer detected. Among cases, blood sampling came a median of approximately 150 days after lesion detection, with an interquartile range of about 80 to 230 days. HLA typing was available for only a few women, so HLA type could not be excluded as a confounder. Nested within Costa Rica's Guanacaste HPV Natural History Study, an exploratory proof-of-principle case-control study compared TCR repertoires across cervical HPV16 outcomes. Cases were matched to controls by age within five years and by the year the sample was collected. Cases had a median age of 34 years and controls had a median age of approximately 37, with no significant differences in baseline characteristics. The parent cohort enrolled 8,500 to 13,000 women aged 18 or older in Guanacaste, Costa Rica, during about 1992 to 1994 and followed them for seven to eight years. As quality controls, five blinded duplicates were added to each group, bringing the total to about 60 samples made up of some 50 participants and approximately ten replicates.

TCR beta CDR3 regions were amplified by multiplex PCR from an average of roughly 1.1 ug genomic DNA per sample using the immunoSEQ assay. To correct primer bias, the assay used a complete synthetic TCR repertoire to set an amplification baseline. Amplicons were sequenced on the Illumina platform. The authors processed their data as follows. Sequences were error-corrected by clustering with frequency ratios and a modified nearest-neighbor algorithm, then analyzed in the immunoSEQ Analyzer with IMGT gene definitions. At each rarefaction depth, TCR richness and evenness were averaged across 20 rarefaction repeats, and samples with fewer sequences than that depth were excluded. V, D and J gene relative abundances were compared between groups with Wilcoxon rank sum tests, applying FDR correction. For the blinded duplicates, the intraclass correlation was 90% to 97% for TCR richness and averaged 76.4% across roughly 72 gene segments. TCRdb obtained this table from immuneACCESS and retained in-frame rearrangements with V and J assigned. These tables miss some clones; where compared with another copy, unresolved V genes account for less than half of the shortfall, and the remainder is unexplained. The V and J calls and clone size were taken over from that table, and D and trimming were inferred from the DNA. Per the sample table, the count is about 33,000 clones. The ten largest clones add up to about 3.7% of the sample.

Every participant had a single incident cervical HPV16 infection, and women with prevalent HPV16 infections were excluded. Cervical HPV DNA was detected with MY09/MY11 PCR, and genotyping was done with dot-blot hybridization. Fifteen mL of heparinized blood were centrifuged, and the buffy coat was split into aliquots, frozen at -30 degrees C, and then kept at -80 degrees C. Genomic DNA was extracted from buffy coat specimens using QIAGEN kits. Study-level results and caveats: Because T-cell numbers per sample were unknown, differences in richness could reflect varying T-cell content rather than repertoire biology. Across sequencing depths, CIN3+ cases showed significantly higher TCR repertoire richness than controls, but evenness did not differ between the groups. By combining richness with V gene abundances, random forest classifiers separated cases from controls with an estimated AUC of just over 0.8. TRBV6-7 relative abundance was lower in cases than in controls (approximately 0.11% versus 0.16%; Bonferroni P = 0.0008). The cross-sectional design could not show whether associations preceded infection or resulted from it; effector/memory subsets and HPV-specific T cells were not isolated.

The sequence was obtained from a woman aged 18 to 75 with a cervical HPV16 infection that either progressed to CIN3+ or cleared (not recorded which). This chain joins TRBV4-2 to TRBJ2-7, with TRBD2 matching 8 junction bases. The sample consisted of blood buffy coat. Incomplete CDR3 DNA: TGCGCCAGCAGCCAACGACTAGCGCAAAACTACGAG. Its protein product is CASSQRLAQNYE. The CDR3 reads in full as CASSQRLAQNYEQYF.